Listed here is a single T cell receptor (beta chain). It lacks a known antigen. The record has no base qualities; no much larger clone is one base away. These data originate in a study of T cells in Graves' hyperthyroidism and ophthalmopathy (dated 2019 in TCRdb). About the investigation overall: Peripheral blood samples were taken at the time of initial diagnosis, prior to any treatment. After sampling, hyperthyroidism patients received methimazole starting at 30 mg daily, and ophthalmopathy patients received high-dose intravenous methylprednisolone. In roughly six Graves' hyperthyroidism patients, the study also compared T-cell repertoires from thyroid tissue with T-cell repertoires from blood. Prospective prediction of ophthalmopathy was tested in an independent validation cohort consisting of roughly 19 hyperthyroidism patients and more than 15 patients who later progressed to ophthalmopathy. To identify TCR V-J signatures that set the groups apart, the researchers used a discovery cohort of more than 95 patients, made up of roughly 40 with Graves' ophthalmopathy and 57 with stable Graves' hyperthyroidism. For training and testing, the 100 or so patients in the discovery cohort were randomly divided in a 7:3 ratio. The paper describes TCR Vbeta CDR3 sequencing of 120 to 150 peripheral blood samples, made up of 43 ophthalmopathy patients, around 78 hyperthyroidism patients and some 17 progressor patients. The research as a whole found: In cross-validation, a model built on a 13 V-J signature told ophthalmopathy apart from stable hyperthyroidism with under 90% sensitivity and around 83% specificity, and in testing the same model reached 80%/75%. In validation, the model predicted progression to ophthalmopathy with around 71% sensitivity and over 72% specificity, a median of 6.5 months before onset. Most expanded thyroid clonotypes (frequency above 0.001) were also detected in blood, suggesting blood repertoires may reflect thyroid immune responses. Sample size was not statistically predetermined, and blinding of investigators to group allocation was not performed.

TCR beta CDR3 regions were amplified from RNA transcripts. The first round of RT-PCR for the TCR CDR3 was performed with the HTBI primer set and the Qiagen OneStep RT-PCR kit. The libraries were constructed in a second round of multiplex PCR and then size-selected and purified. Paired-end sequencing of the libraries was performed with 100 bp reads on an Illumina HiSeq2000. As for the original processing: Raw data were processed with SOAPnuke, discarding reads with adapters, uncalled bases, mean Phred below 15, or no exact constant-primer or identifier match. High-quality paired reads were merged with COPE v1.2.5, and unique nucleotide sequences were defined as clonotypes. MiTCR v1.1 was used to align the clonotypes against IMGT TRBV, TRBD and TRBJ reference segments. Analysis was restricted to V-J combinations with a frequency above 0.0001, which covered 99.2% of repertoires. A TCS score was defined as the ratio of F50 (clonal expansion) to E x V (chaos), with BLOSUM62-based TCRdist applied between CDR3 peptides within each V-J. Welch's t-statistics and random forest reduced 514 V-J features to roughly 13, which were used in a naive Bayes classifier (R e1071). The similarity between thyroid and blood repertoires was quantified using the Morisita-Horn index. TCRdb reprocessed the public reads (quality trimming at Q25 with fastp, clone calling with MiXCR) and kept in-frame beta chains. Entries are consolidated by CDR3 protein sequence, retaining the most common genes and DNA. TCRdb assigned the V and J calls; the authors' analysis was not used. Present in this sample are about 680,000 distinct CDR3 sequences, over 35% of which were seen just once. Jointly, the top ten make up about a third of the sample.

A patient counted as having stable Graves' hyperthyroidism if no progression to ophthalmopathy occurred over 18 months of follow-up. Hyperthyroidism patients were aged 18 to 65 years and newly diagnosed, with disease duration of less than 2 months. Exclusion was applied to patients with uncontrolled infections, other autoimmune diseases, pregnancy or lactation. Clinical symptoms, serum thyroxine and TRAb, thyroid ultrasound, and orbital computed tomography formed the basis for the diagnoses. Ficoll-Paque density gradient centrifugation was used to isolate PBMCs from around 10 ml of fresh peripheral blood. Total RNA was extracted using Trizol reagent, and RNA quality was assessed on an Agilent 2100 Bioanalyzer. Trimming accounts for 3 bases at V and 0 bases at J, while the number of junction bases matched to no gene is 8. The germline V gene encodes CDR1 MDHEN and CDR2 SYDVKM. Measured from the cysteine to the phenylalanine, the CDR3 is 18 residues long. The DNA shown is the 54-base CDR3, in frame from base 1.

Sample: blood. Recombination joined TRBV28 with TRBJ2-6; 7 central nucleotides agree with TRBD2. This clonotype originated in a woman between 35 and 50 years old with Graves' hyperthyroidism. The CDR3 in this case is CASSFVGGRISGANVLTF. The DNA reads as follows: TGTGCCAGCAGTTTTGTGGGCGGGAGAATCTCTGGGGCCAACGTCCTGACTTTC.